Presented here are 4 T cell receptor beta chains from one specimen sequenced in a study of blood T cell repertoires in COVID-19. Here immunoSEQ multiplex PCR was the method, and the copy in TCRdb shows in-frame clones only, minus some. The sample carries 250,000 to 350,000 clones, around nine tenths recorded once. The specimen was peripheral blood. The receptors here all came from a woman in her 30s with COVID-19, enrolled during active disease.

The sample holds a few counts of this clone. This chain uses TRBV19 with TRBJ1-1, with unresolved D. The germline gives CDR1 LNHDA, CDR2 SQIVND (reference sequence). V lost 5 bases and J 0 bases, leaving 7 bases between the germline ends. The CDR3 spans 13 residues. The CDR3 DNA is TGTGCCAGTAGTCTCGACATGAACACTGAAGCTTTCTTT. Its translation is CASSLDMNTEAFF.

The genes are TRBV4-3 and TRBJ2-3, with D possibly being TRBD1 (5 bases). Germline CDR1 reads LGHNA; CDR2 reads YSLEER. V was pared by 0 bases and J by 0 bases, with 13 bases between. CDR3 length: 17 amino acids. As DNA, the CDR3 is TGCGCCAGCAGCCAAGATGACAGTTCTTCTAGCACAGATACGCAGTATTTT. Its translation: CASSQDDSSSSTDTQYF.

This chain uses TRBV5-4 with TRBJ1-1; D is ambiguous. V was shortened by 5 bases and J by 0 bases, with 5 bases between the two germline ends. CDR3 length: 12 residues. Looked up from germline, CDR1 is SGHNT and CDR2 is YYREEE (reference sequence). The CDR3 sequence is CASSTLNTEAFF. The CDR3 DNA sequence: TGTGCCAGCAGTACTCTGAACACTGAAGCTTTCTTT.

V gene TRBV10-1 combines with J gene TRBJ1-1; tentatively, D is TRBD1 (5 bases). The CDR3 is 15 amino acids. Per the germline V gene, CDR1 is WNHNN and CDR2 is SYGVQD (reference sequence). The V gene lost 1 base and the J gene lost 3 bases, with 12 bases spanning the gap. For the CDR3, the DNA is TGCGCCAGCAGTGAGTATCTGGGGCAGGACACTGAAGCTTTCTTT. This codes for CASSEYLGQDTEAFF.